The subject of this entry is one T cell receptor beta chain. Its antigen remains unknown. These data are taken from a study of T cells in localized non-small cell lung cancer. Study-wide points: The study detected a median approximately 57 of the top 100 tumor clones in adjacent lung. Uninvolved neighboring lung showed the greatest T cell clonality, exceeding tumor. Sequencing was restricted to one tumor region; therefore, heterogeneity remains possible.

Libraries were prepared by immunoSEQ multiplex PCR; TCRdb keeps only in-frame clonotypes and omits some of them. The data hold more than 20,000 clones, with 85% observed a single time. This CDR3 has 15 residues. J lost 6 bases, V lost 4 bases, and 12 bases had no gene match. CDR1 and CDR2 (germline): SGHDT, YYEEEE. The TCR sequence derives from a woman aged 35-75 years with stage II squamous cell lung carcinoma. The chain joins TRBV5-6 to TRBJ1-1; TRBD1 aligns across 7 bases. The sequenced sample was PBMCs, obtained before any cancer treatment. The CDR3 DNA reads TGTGCCAGCAGCCCGGCGACAGGGCAGATCCCTGAAGCTTTCTTT. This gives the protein CASSPATGQIPEAFF. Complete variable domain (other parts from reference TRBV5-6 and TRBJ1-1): DAGVTQSPTHLIKTRGQQVTLRCSPKSGHDTVSWYQQALGQGPQFIFQYYEEEERQRGNFPDRFSGHQFPNYSSELNVNALLLGDSALYLCASSPATGQIPEAFFGQGTRLTVV.